This T cell receptor beta chain emerged from a study of shared clonotypes between healthy human individuals. Clones were sequenced by immunoSEQ multiplex PCR, and TCRdb holds only the in-frame ones, with some missing. Altogether 450,000 to 550,000 clones are present, 60% to 85% being singletons, with the ten largest covering 10% to 15%. The CDR3 sequence is 16 residues long. V was trimmed by 4 bases and J by 0 bases, leaving 14 bases between them. The germline V gene encodes CDR1 SGDLS and CDR2 YYNGEE. Only Caucasian adults living in Nashville, Tennessee served as donors. Material: PBMCs. This TCR came from a woman aged 35 to 49 in good health. Some clones in this sample may be carry-over from other donors' samples. This chain links TRBV9 with TRBJ2-4; D possibly corresponds to TRBD1 (5 bases). The CDR3 here is CASSPTDFLAKNIQYF. The CDR3 coding sequence is TGTGCCAGCAGCCCGACAGATTTTCTAGCCAAAAACATTCAGTACTTC.